Described below is a single TCR beta chain sequence and its context. Its antigen is undetermined. Other DNA variants within this sample encode the same CDR3. PCR primers comprised 60 Vbeta and 13 Jbeta primers. Sequencing was performed with immunoSEQ multiplex PCR; in TCRdb, only in-frame clones are kept and a portion is missing. The sample includes 210,000 or so clones, over 75% of them seen just once. The CDR3 runs 13 residues. After removal of 4 bases from V and 7 bases from J, the junction contained 3 bases not matched to a gene. Per the germline V gene, CDR1 is SNHLY and CDR2 is FYNNEI. This entry belongs to a study of cytomegalovirus exposure and HLA in healthy donors. On the study more broadly: Around 87 million unique TCRs, all from HLA-typed donors, were included in an early release of the data. Study-wide points: A later analysis by the authors found several of the most significant clusters apparently linked to common viral pathogens. Most CMV-associated TCR beta chains appeared HLA-restricted in a later analysis.

Sequenced: PBMCs. This receptor was identified in a boy aged 5-17 years in good health and CMV-seronegative. This rearrangement joins TRBV2 to TRBJ1-5; 8 bases match TRBD1. In DNA, the CDR3 is TGTGCCAGCAGTGGGACAGGGAACCAGCCCCAGCATTTT. This translates into CASSGTGNQPQHF.